The present T cell receptor beta chain was sequenced within a study of T cell repertoires in cytomegalovirus infection. On the study more broadly: Through public TCR beta signatures, both CMV infection and matching HLA type were indicated.

Per germline, CDR1 ENHRY and CDR2 SYGVKD. The CDR3 is made up of 13 amino acids. Using its own MiXCR run on the reads, TCRdb lists one record per CDR3 protein. The repertoire includes 40,000 to 60,000 distinct CDR3 sequences, about a fifth of them detected once, and roughly 90% sits in the top ten. Regarding this clonotype: Antigen: not known.

Study conclusions and caveats: Individuals carrying CMV plus the relevant HLA were identified by cumulative frequency of public TCR beta families. There were HLA-C-restricted CMV-specific TCR beta clonotypes dominating the ex vivo response.

Sequencing used CD8+ T cells from cultured PBMCs, obtained from culture after CMV antigen stimulation. This clonotype was obtained from a human donor in good health (CMV status not recorded). Some clones in this sample may be carry-over from other donors' samples. The chain recombines TRBV10-3 with TRBJ1-2, with TRBD1 as a possible D gene (5 bases). This chain's CDR3 is CATWRGPGYGYTF. The DNA for the CDR3 is TGTGCTACTTGGCGGGGCCCAGGCTATGGCTACACCTTC.